This is a list of T cell receptor beta chains from one sample in a study of blood T cell repertoires in COVID-19. Assay: immunoSEQ multiplex PCR; the TCRdb copy retains only in-frame clones and omits some. The sample has about 180,000 clones, roughly 80% seen once. Sample: peripheral blood. These receptor sequences come from a woman in her seventies with COVID-19, enrolled during active disease. The CDR3 runs from the conserved cysteine through the conserved F or W. Fields, in order: J gene, V gene, D gene, CDR3 protein, CDR3 DNA. The D gene is left open where the match is weak.

>TRBJ2-5|TRBV6-2/TRBV6-3|-
CASSKSRVYQETQYF
TGTGCCAGCAGTAAGTCCAGGGTTTACCAAGAGACCCAGTACTTC
>TRBJ2-7|TRBV3-1/TRBV3-2|TRBD2
CASSQFSAGGSEQYF
TGTGCCAGCAGCCAATTTTCCGCGGGAGGCAGCGAGCAGTACTTC
>TRBJ2-1|TRBV7-2|TRBD2
CASSLRTSGMDEQFF
TGTGCCAGCAGCTTGAGGACTAGCGGGATGGATGAGCAGTTCTTC
>TRBJ1-1|TRBV6-5|-
CASREAGANTEAFF
TGTGCCAGCAGGGAGGCAGGGGCGAACACTGAAGCTTTCTTT
>TRBJ2-4|TRBV3-1/TRBV3-2|-
CASSQGGQEYF
TGTGCCAGCAGCCAAGGCGGGCAAGAGTACTTC
>TRBJ2-7|TRBV7-9|TRBD1
CASSFGDRSYEQYF
TGTGCCAGCAGCTTCGGGGACAGATCCTACGAGCAGTACTTC
>TRBJ2-1|TRBV5-6|TRBD2
CASSLRGSGRASNEQFF
TGTGCCAGCAGCTTGAGGGGGAGCGGGAGGGCCAGCAATGAGCAGTTCTTC
>TRBJ1-6|TRBV18|TRBD1
CASSETGQNSPLHF
TGTGCCAGCTCGGAGACAGGGCAAAATTCACCCCTCCACTTT
>TRBJ2-5|TRBV6-5|-
CAETPQRARETQYF
TGTGCCGAAACCCCTCAGCGGGCCAGAGAGACCCAGTACTTC
>TRBJ1-1|TRBV6-5|TRBD1
CASGDRVNTEAFF
TGTGCCAGCGGGGACAGAGTGAACACTGAAGCTTTCTTT
>TRBJ2-7|TRBV25-1|TRBD1
CASSSRTGGGSYEQYF
TGTGCCAGCAGTTCTCGGACAGGGGGAGGATCCTACGAGCAGTACTTC
>TRBJ1-1|TRBV5-1|TRBD1
CASSRGQANTEAFF
TGCGCCAGCAGCCGGGGACAGGCGAACACTGAAGCTTTCTTT
>TRBJ2-3|TRBV7-9|TRBD2
CASSLRIGLAGGTDTQYF
TGTGCCAGCAGCTTGCGGATCGGACTAGCGGGAGGAACAGATACGCAGTATTTT
>TRBJ2-1|TRBV24-1|-
CATSDNGGYNEQFF
TGTGCCACCAGTGATAACGGGGGTTACAATGAGCAGTTCTTC